The source of this TCR beta chain is a study of OX40 agonist ivuxolimab in advanced cancers. Turning to the study itself: Six ivuxolimab dose levels, 0.01 to 10 mg/kg, were given intravenously every 2 weeks.

Trimming took 5 bases from V and 0 from J, leaving 11 bases between them. The germline CDR1 and CDR2 sequences are SGHTA and FQGNSA. CDR3 length equals 15 residues. This table comes from immunoSEQ multiplex PCR, and its TCRdb copy is limited to in-frame clones, with some not included. The sample comprises roughly 33,000 clones, about four fifths of which are singletons, and around 21% rests with the top ten. Material: CD4+ or CD8+ T cells sorted from blood, obtained in a trial of the OX40 agonist ivuxolimab. The clonotype comes from an adult with an advanced solid tumor such as melanoma, head and neck, liver or kidney cancer. V usage is TRBV7-2 and J usage is TRBJ2-1; D assignment may be TRBD1 or TRBD2 (5 bases each). The CDR3 bases are TGTGCCAGCAGCCCAGGGACCTTCTCCTACAATGAGCAGTTCTTC. Encoded protein: CASSPGTFSYNEQFF.